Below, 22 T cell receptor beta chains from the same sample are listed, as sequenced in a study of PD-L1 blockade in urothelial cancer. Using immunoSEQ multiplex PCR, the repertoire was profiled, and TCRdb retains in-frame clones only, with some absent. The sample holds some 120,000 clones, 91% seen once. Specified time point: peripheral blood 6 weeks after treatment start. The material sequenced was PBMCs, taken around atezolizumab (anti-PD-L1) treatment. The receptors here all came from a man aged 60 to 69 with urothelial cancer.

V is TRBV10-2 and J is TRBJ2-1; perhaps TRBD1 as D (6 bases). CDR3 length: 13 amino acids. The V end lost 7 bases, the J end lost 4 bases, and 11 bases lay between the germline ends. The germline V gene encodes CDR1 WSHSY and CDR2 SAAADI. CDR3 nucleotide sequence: TGCGCCAGCACTAAGGACAGTTACAATGAGCAGTTCTTC. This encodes CASTKDSYNEQFF.

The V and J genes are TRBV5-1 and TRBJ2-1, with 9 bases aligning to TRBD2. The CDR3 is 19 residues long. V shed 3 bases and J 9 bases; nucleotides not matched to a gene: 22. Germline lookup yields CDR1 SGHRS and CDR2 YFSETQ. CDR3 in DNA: TGCGCCAGCAGCTGGGGGGACTTGACGAGTAGCGGGAGTGGAGGTGAGCAGTTCTTC. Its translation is CASSWGDLTSSGSGGEQFF.

CDR3 in amino acids: CASSSSSTSGQETQYF. CDR3 DNA: TGCGCCAGCAGCTCCTCCTCGACTAGCGGACAAGAGACCCAGTACTTC. This chain connects TRBV5-1 to TRBJ2-5, with 9 nucleotides matching TRBD2. From germline, CDR1 is SGHRS and CDR2 YFSETQ. Unmatched junction bases numbered 8, after V lost 3 bases and J lost 2 bases. This CDR3 has 16 residues.

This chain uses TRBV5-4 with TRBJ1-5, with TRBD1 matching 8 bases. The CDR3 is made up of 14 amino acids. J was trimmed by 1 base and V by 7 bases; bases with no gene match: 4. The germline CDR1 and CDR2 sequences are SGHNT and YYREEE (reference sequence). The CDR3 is CASERQGSNQPQHF. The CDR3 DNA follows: TGTGCCAGCGAGCGACAGGGGAGCAATCAGCCCCAGCATTTT.

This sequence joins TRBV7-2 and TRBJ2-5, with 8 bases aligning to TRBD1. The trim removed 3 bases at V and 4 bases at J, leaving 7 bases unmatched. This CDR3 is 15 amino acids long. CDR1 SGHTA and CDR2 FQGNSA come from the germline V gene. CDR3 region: CASSFAPGQVETQYF. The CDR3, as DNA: TGTGCCAGCAGCTTTGCCCCGGGACAGGTAGAGACCCAGTACTTC.

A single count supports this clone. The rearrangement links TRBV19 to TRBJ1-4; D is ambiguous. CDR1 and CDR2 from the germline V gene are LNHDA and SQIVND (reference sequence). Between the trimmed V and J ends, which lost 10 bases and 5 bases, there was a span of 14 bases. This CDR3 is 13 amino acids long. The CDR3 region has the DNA TGTGCCACCAAAAGGGCGGGGAATGAAAAACTGTTTTTT. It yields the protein CATKRAGNEKLFF.

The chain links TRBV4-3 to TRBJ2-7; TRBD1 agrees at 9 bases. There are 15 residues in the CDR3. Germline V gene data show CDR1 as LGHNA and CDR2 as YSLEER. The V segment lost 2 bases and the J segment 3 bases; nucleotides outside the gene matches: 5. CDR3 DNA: TGCGCCAGCAGCCAACTCCCGGGACAGGGCTACGAGCAGTACTTC. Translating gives CASSQLPGQGYEQYF.

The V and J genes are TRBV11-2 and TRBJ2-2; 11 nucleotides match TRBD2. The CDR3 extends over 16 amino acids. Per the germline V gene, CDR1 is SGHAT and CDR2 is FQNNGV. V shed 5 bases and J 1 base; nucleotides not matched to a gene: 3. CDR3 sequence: CASSLLAGGNTGELFF. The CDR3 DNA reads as TGTGCCAGCAGCCTCCTAGCGGGGGGGAACACCGGGGAGCTGTTTTTT.

The CDR3 sequence is CASSPSRGAYEQYF. For the CDR3, the DNA is TGTGCCAGCAGCCCATCGCGCGGAGCCTACGAGCAGTACTTC. The rearrangement uses TRBV7-2 and TRBJ2-7; no firm D call. CDR1 SGHTA and CDR2 FQGNSA come from the germline V gene. The CDR3 is 14 amino acids. Trimming shortened V by 5 bases and J by 2 bases, and 13 bases separated the two germline ends.

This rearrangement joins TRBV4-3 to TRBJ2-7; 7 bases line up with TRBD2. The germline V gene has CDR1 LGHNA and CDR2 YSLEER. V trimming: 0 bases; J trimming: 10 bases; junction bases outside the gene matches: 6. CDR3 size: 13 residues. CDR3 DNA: TGCGCCAGCAGCCAAGAAGGTGGGGGGGATCAGTACTTC. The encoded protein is CASSQEGGGDQYF.

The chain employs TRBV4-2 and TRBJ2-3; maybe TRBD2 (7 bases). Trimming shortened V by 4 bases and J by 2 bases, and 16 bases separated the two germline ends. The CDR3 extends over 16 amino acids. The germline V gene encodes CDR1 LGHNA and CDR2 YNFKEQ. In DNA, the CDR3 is TGTGCCAGCAGCCCCTCCCGGGGGGCAAACACAGATACGCAGTATTTT. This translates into CASSPSRGANTDTQYF.

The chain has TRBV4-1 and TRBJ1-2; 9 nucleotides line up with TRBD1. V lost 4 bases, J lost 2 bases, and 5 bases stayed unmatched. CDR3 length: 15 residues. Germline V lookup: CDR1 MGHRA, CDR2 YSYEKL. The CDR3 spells CASSRLTGGNYGYTF. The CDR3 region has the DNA TGCGCCAGCAGCCGCCTGACAGGGGGAAACTATGGCTACACCTTC.

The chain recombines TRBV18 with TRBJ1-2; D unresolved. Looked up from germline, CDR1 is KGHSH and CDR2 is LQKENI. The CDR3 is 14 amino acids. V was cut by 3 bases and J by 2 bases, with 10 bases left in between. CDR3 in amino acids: CASSPQDTNYGYTF. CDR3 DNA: TGTGCCAGCTCACCCCAAGACACCAACTATGGCTACACCTTC.

The CDR3 loop reads CASTTPGGRTEAFF. CDR3 DNA: TGTGCCAGCACTACCCCGGGGGGCCGCACTGAAGCTTTCTTT. The genes are TRBV6-1 and TRBJ1-1, with D perhaps matching TRBD1 (6 bases). Germline-derived CDR1 and CDR2 are MNHNS and SASEGT. This CDR3 has 14 residues. Trimming stripped 7 bases from V and 4 bases from J, with 16 bases between.

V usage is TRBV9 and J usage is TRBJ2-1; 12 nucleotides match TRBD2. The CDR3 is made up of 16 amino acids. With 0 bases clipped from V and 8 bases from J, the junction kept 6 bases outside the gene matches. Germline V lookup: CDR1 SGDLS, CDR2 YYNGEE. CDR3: CASSVAASGGVYEQFF. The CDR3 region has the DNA TGTGCCAGCAGCGTAGCGGCTAGCGGGGGGGTGTATGAGCAGTTCTTC.

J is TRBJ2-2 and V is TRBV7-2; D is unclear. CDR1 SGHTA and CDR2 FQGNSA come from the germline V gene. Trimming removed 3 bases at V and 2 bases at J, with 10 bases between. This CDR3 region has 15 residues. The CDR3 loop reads CASSFNAGNTGELFF. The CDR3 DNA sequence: TGTGCCAGCAGCTTCAACGCCGGTAACACCGGGGAGCTGTTTTTT. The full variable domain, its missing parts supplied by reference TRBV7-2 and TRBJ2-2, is GAGVSQSPSNKVTEKGKDVELRCDPISGHTALYWYRQSLGQGLEFLIYFQGNSAPDKSGLPSDRFSAERTGGSVSTLTIQRTQQEDSAVYLCASSFNAGNTGELFFGEGSRLTVL.

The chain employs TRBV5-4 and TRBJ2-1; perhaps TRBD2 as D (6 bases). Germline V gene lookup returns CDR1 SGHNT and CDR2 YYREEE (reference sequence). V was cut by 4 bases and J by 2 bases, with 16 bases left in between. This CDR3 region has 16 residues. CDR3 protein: CASSPKTLATYNEQFF. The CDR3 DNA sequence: TGTGCCAGCAGCCCAAAAACACTAGCCACCTACAATGAGCAGTTCTTC.

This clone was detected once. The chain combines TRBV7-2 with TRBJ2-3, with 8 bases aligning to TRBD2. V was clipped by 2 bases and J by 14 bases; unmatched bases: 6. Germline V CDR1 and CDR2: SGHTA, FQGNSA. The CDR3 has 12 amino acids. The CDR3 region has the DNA TGTGCCAGCAGCTTACTTCCGGGGGGGCCGTATTTT. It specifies CASSLLPGGPYF. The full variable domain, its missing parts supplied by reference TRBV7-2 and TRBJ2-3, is GAGVSQSPSNKVTEKGKDVELRCDPISGHTALYWYRQSLGQGLEFLIYFQGNSAPDKSGLPSDRFSAERTGGSVSTLTIQRTQQEDSAVYLCASSLLPGGPYFGPGTRLTVL.

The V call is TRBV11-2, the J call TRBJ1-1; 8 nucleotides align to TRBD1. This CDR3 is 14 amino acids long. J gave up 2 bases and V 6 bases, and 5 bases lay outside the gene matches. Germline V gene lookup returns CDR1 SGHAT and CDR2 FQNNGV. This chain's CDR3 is CASSRTGTNTEAFF. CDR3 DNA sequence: TGTGCCAGCAGTCGGACAGGGACCAACACTGAAGCTTTCTTT.

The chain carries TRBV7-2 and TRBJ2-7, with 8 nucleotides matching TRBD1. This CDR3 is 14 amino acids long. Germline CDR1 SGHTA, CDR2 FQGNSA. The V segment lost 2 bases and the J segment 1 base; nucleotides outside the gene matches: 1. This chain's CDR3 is CASSLQGASYEQYF. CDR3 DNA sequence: TGTGCCAGCAGCTTACAGGGGGCATCCTACGAGCAGTACTTC.

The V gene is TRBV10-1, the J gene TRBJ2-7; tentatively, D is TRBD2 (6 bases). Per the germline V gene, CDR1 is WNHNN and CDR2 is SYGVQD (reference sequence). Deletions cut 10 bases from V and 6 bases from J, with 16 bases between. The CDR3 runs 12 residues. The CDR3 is CANRDSGSEQYF. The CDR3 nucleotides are TGCGCCAACCGGGACTCAGGTAGCGAGCAGTACTTC.

The CDR3 loop reads CASSIGQNSNQPQHF. The CDR3 DNA sequence: TGTGCCAGTAGTATAGGACAGAATAGCAATCAGCCCCAGCATTTT. The chain couples TRBV19 to TRBJ1-5, with D maybe TRBD1 (5 bases). V lost 1 base and J lost 0, with 7 bases in between. The CDR3 runs 15 residues. Germline assignment: CDR1 LNHDA and CDR2 SQIVND (reference sequence).